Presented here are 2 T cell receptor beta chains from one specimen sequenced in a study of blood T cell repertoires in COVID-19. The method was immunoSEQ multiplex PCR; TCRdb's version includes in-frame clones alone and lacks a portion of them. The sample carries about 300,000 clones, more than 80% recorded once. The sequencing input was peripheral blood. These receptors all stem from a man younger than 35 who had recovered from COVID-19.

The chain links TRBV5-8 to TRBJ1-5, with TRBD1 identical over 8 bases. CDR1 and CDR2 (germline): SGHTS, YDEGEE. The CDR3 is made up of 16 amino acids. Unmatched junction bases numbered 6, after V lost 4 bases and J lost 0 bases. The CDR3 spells CASSPDRGYSNQPQHF. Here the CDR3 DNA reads TGTGCCAGCAGCCCAGACAGGGGCTATAGCAATCAGCCCCAGCATTTT.

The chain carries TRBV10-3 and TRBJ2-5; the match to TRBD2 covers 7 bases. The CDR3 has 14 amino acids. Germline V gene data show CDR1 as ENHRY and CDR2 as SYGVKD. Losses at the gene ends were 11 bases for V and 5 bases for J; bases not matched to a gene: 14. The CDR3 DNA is TGTGCCTCCGAAAGCGGGACGAGCGGGGAGACCCAGTACTTC. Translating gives CASESGTSGETQYF.